This entry lists 14 T cell receptor beta chains sequenced from one sample in a study of blood T cell repertoires in COVID-19. The method was immunoSEQ multiplex PCR; TCRdb's version includes in-frame clones alone and lacks a portion of them. Of around 250,000 clones listed, about four fifths are singletons. The source material was peripheral blood. The source is a man in his fifties with active or convalescent COVID-19.

The chain joins TRBV6-2 or TRBV6-3 to TRBJ1-4, with 9 bases aligning to TRBD1. V gave up 6 bases and J gave up 7 bases; unmatched junction bases: 6. The CDR3 sequence is 14 residues long. Germline V CDR1 and CDR2: MNHEY, SVGEGT. CDR3 in amino acids: CASRYRGRAEKLFF. CDR3 DNA sequence: TGTGCCAGCAGATACAGGGGGCGCGCTGAAAAACTGTTTTTT.

The chain uses TRBV9 and TRBJ2-5, with 8 bases aligning to TRBD2. Germline CDR1 SGDLS, CDR2 YYNGEE. Trimming took 4 bases from V and 5 from J; bases not matched to a gene: 7. The CDR3 consists of 14 residues. DNA for the CDR3: TGTGCCAGCAGCCCTCAGCGGGGGTGGGAGACCCAGTACTTC. Translating it yields CASSPQRGWETQYF.

This clone has just one count. The rearrangement uses TRBV6-5 and TRBJ2-5; 14 nucleotides align to TRBD2. The V segment lost 0 bases and the J segment 4 bases; nucleotides outside the gene matches: 1. CDR1 and CDR2 (germline): MNHEY, SVGAGI. The CDR3 runs 16 residues. In DNA, the CDR3 is TGTGCCAGCAGTTACTCCGGACTAGCGGGGGGAGAGACCCAGTACTTC. It yields the protein CASSYSGLAGGETQYF.

The gene calls are TRBV3-1 (or the pseudogene TRBV3-2) and TRBJ2-7; 7 bases map to TRBD1. The V gene end was trimmed by 0 bases and the J gene end by 6 bases; junction bases not matched to a gene: 5. From germline, CDR1 is LGHDT and CDR2 YNNKEL (reference sequence). The CDR3 has 14 residues. The CDR3 DNA sequence: TGTGCCAGCAGCCAAGATAGAACAGGGGCCGAGCAGTACTTC. Amino acids: CASSQDRTGAEQYF.

The V and J genes are TRBV18 and TRBJ2-7, with 11 bases lining up with TRBD1. The CDR3 has 16 residues. CDR1 KGHSH and CDR2 LQKENI come from the germline V gene. The junction had 7 bases not matched to a gene; V was cut back by 2 bases and J by 4 bases. CDR3 nucleotides: TGTGCCAGCTCACCAAATTCCGGGACAGGGGGGTACGAGCAGTACTTC. This encodes CASSPNSGTGGYEQYF.

The chain is built from TRBV7-9 and TRBJ2-3; tentatively, D is TRBD1 (6 bases). Trimming left V 0 bases short and J 2 bases short, with 12 bases between. Germline V gene sequence: CDR1 SEHNR, CDR2 FQNEAQ (reference sequence). The CDR3 totals 16 residues. The DNA for the CDR3 is TGTGCCAGCAGCTTAGCGCGGACAGAGTTCACAGATACGCAGTATTTT. Translated, it gives CASSLARTEFTDTQYF.

Only one count was recorded for this clone. The chain joins TRBV7-3 to TRBJ2-7; 8 bases map to TRBD1. This CDR3 is 14 amino acids long. V dropped 4 bases and J dropped 4; count of bases not matched to a gene: 6. Germline lookup yields CDR1 SGHTA and CDR2 FQGTGA. As DNA, the CDR3 is TGTGCCAGCAGCTCCACAGGGGGTCCGTACGAGCAGTACTTC. Translation gives CASSSTGGPYEQYF. Complete variable domain (other parts from reference TRBV7-3 and TRBJ2-7): GAGVSQTPSNKVTEKGKYVELRCDPISGHTALYWYRQSLGQGPEFLIYFQGTGAADDSGLPNDRFFAVRPEGSVSTLKIQRTERGDSAVYLCASSSTGGPYEQYFGPGTRLTVT.

This chain uses TRBV6-9 with TRBJ1-4; 10 nucleotides match TRBD1. The CDR3 length is 17 residues. J gave up 2 bases and V 4 bases, and 7 bases lay outside the gene matches. Germline V gene data show CDR1 as MNHGY and CDR2 as SVAAGI. The CDR3 region has the DNA TGTGCCAGCAGTTCGGACAGGGGGAGAGGGACTAATGAAAAACTGTTTTTT. It is translated as CASSSDRGRGTNEKLFF.

The chain couples TRBV19 to TRBJ2-1; a weak D match, TRBD1 (6 bases). Looked up from germline, CDR1 is LNHDA and CDR2 is SQIVND (reference sequence). The V and J ends lost 7 bases and 2 bases respectively, with 15 bases between them. The CDR3 runs to 15 residues. Here the CDR3 DNA reads TGTGCCAGTATGAGCGTGTGGGGGCCCTACAATGAGCAGTTCTTC. Translating gives CASMSVWGPYNEQFF.

This clone was counted between two and nine times. This chain joins TRBV11-1 and TRBJ2-7, with D hard to call. The CDR3 is 13 residues long. V gave up 2 bases and J gave up 2 bases, with 7 bases separating them. The germline V gene has CDR1 SGHAT and CDR2 FQDESV (reference sequence). The CDR3 reads CASSLMRTYEQYF. Written as DNA, the CDR3 is TGTGCCAGCAGCTTAATGCGAACCTACGAGCAGTACTTC.

This clone was detected once. The CDR3 DNA reads TGCGCCAGCAGCTTATACCACGGGGGGGACACTGAAGCTTTCTTT. As protein: CASSLYHGGDTEAFF. This chain joins TRBV5-1 and TRBJ1-1, with D maybe TRBD1 (5 bases). In germline, CDR1 is SGHRS, CDR2 YFSETQ. Trimming removed 2 bases at V and 3 bases at J, with 14 bases between. The CDR3 is 15 residues long.

V usage is TRBV12-5 and J usage is TRBJ2-7, with 8 bases fitting TRBD1. Per the germline V gene, CDR1 is LGHNT and CDR2 is FRNRAP. The CDR3 is 14 amino acids. Trimming cost V 5 bases and J 4 bases; bases outside gene matches: 7. The CDR3 is CASGQRTGKYEQYF. As DNA, the CDR3 is TGTGCTAGTGGTCAACGGACAGGGAAGTACGAGCAGTACTTC.

The rearrangement links TRBV2 to TRBJ2-5; 11 positions agree with TRBD1. In germline, CDR1 is SNHLY, CDR2 FYNNEI. The J segment lost 5 bases and the V segment lost 1 base, leaving 3 bases of the junction unmatched. The CDR3 runs to 15 residues. In DNA, the CDR3 is TGTGCCAGCAGTGAAGGGACAGGGGGCCGGGAGACCCAGTACTTC. Protein product: CASSEGTGGRETQYF.

This CDR3 is CASSHRQGKSYEQYF. The DNA of the CDR3 is TGTGCCAGCAGCCACAGACAGGGAAAATCCTACGAGCAGTACTTC. The chain is built from TRBV7-2 and TRBJ2-7; 7 positions agree with TRBD1. The CDR3 length is 15 residues. The V gene end was trimmed by 5 bases and the J gene end by 1 base; junction bases not matched to a gene: 8. The germline CDR1 and CDR2 sequences are SGHTA and FQGNSA.